This entry features one T cell receptor (beta chain) sequence. Its antigen is as yet unknown. These data come from a study of vaccination effects on CD4 cells after COVID-19. Study information: It was a median of 72 days after the second dose that post-vaccine samples were obtained. Findings and limits, study-wide: Healthy vaccinees' vaccine-induced clones included only 1 of 255 that recognized common cold coronaviruses. Early timepoints after infection were absent, and convalescent patients were few in the study.

Produced via immunoSEQ multiplex PCR; TCRdb's table is partial and in-frame only. Of 24,000 or so clones listed, approximately 69% were seen once; the top ten hold roughly 8%. The V gene's germline CDR1 is WSHSY and CDR2 SAAADI. The CDR3 length is 12 residues. V was pared by 2 bases and J by 7 bases, with 6 bases between. Using viral peptide pools, the ViraFEST assay grew out antigen-specific CD4+ T cells prior to sequencing. After less than 11 days in culture, the CD4+ T cells were isolated. Everyone in the study got two shots of either the BNT162b2 or mRNA-1273 vaccine. This clonotype was sampled from a human donor who received a COVID-19 vaccine. The material sequenced was CD4+ T cells from PBMCs cultured with SARS-CoV-2 spike peptides, taken after COVID-19 vaccination. This sequence joins TRBV10-2 and TRBJ2-4; D is unresolved. The CDR3 loop is CASSETANIQYF. DNA of the CDR3: TGCGCCAGCAGTGAGACGGCGAACATTCAGTACTTC.